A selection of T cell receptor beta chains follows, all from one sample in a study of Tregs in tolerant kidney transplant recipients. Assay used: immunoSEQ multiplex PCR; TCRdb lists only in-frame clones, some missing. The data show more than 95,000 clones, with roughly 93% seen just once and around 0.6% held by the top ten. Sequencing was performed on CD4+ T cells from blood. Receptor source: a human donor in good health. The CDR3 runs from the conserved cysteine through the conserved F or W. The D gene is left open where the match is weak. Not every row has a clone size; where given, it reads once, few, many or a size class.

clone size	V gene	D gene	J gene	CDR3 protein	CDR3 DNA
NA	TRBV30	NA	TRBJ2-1	CAWRGRTGSYNEQFF	TGTGCCTGGAGGGGCCGGACCGGTTCCTACAATGAGCAGTTCTTC
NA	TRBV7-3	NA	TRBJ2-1	CASSTGGRINEQFF	TGTGCCAGCAGCACCGGGGGACGGATAAATGAGCAGTTCTTC
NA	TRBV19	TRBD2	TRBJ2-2	CASSIKAGAGELFF	TGTGCCAGTAGTATAAAAGCGGGAGCCGGGGAGCTGTTTTTT
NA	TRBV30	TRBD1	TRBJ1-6	CAWSVRQGTPLHF	TGTGCCTGGAGTGTCAGACAGGGAACACCCCTCCACTTT
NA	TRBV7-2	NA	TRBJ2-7	CASSLAAGSYEQYF	TGTGCCAGCAGCTTAGCGGCCGGCAGCTACGAGCAGTACTTC
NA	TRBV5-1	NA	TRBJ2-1	CASSLDPSSYNEQFF	TGCGCCAGCAGCTTGGATCCAAGCTCCTACAATGAGCAGTTCTTC
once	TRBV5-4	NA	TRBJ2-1	CASSWSGSSSYNEQFF	TGTGCCAGCAGCTGGTCTGGGTCTAGCTCCTACAATGAGCAGTTCTTC
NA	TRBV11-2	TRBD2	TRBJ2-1	CASSPTSFISSYNEQFF	TGTGCCAGCAGTCCGACTAGCTTCATCAGCTCCTACAATGAGCAGTTCTTC
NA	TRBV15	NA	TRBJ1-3	CATEIRPRSGNTIYF	TGTGCCACCGAAATCAGACCGCGCTCTGGAAACACCATATATTTT
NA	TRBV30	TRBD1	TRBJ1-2	CAWSRGHVGGYTF	TGTGCCTGGAGCAGGGGGCATGTGGGTGGCTACACCTTC
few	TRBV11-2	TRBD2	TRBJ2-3	CASSLVGPGAGGIRDTQYF	TGTGCCAGCAGCTTAGTGGGCCCCGGAGCGGGGGGGATTCGGGATACGCAGTATTTT
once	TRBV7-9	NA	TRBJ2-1	CASSLLGGPGEFEQFF	TGTGCCAGCAGCCTGCTAGGGGGGCCGGGGGAATTCGAGCAGTTCTTC
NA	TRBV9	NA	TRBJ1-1	CASSVGVGTEAFF	TGTGCCAGCAGCGTAGGCGTAGGGACTGAAGCTTTCTTT
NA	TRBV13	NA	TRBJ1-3	CASSRWGADTIYF	TGTGCCAGCAGCCGCTGGGGGGCGGACACCATATATTTT
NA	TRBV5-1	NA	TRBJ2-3	CASSLGVDTDTQYF	TGCGCCAGCAGCTTGGGAGTAGACACAGATACGCAGTATTTT
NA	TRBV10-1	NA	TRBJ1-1	CASKGEGGTEAFF	TGCGCCAGCAAGGGGGAAGGGGGCACTGAAGCTTTCTTT
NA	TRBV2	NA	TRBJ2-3	CASTTGLAVDTQYF	TGTGCCAGCACTACGGGTTTGGCGGTAGATACGCAGTATTTT
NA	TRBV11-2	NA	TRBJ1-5	CASSLEPDLQPQHF	TGTGCCAGCAGCTTAGAACCAGACCTTCAGCCCCAGCATTTT
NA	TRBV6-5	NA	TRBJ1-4	CASSYTGTNEKLFF	TGTGCCAGCAGTTACACGGGAACTAATGAAAAACTGTTTTTT
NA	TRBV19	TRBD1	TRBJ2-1	CASSNDRGLYNEQFF	TGTGCCAGTAGTAACGACAGGGGGCTGTACAATGAGCAGTTCTTC
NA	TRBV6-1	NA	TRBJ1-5	CASRRANQPQHF	TGTGCCAGCCGCAGGGCCAATCAGCCCCAGCATTTT
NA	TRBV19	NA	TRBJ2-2	CASSIRVAGELFF	TGTGCCAGTAGTATAAGGGTTGCCGGGGAGCTGTTTTTT
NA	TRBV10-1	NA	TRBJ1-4	CASSDSGKLFF	TGCGCCAGCAGTGACAGTGGAAAACTGTTTTTT
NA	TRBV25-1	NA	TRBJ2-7	CASSVMSSGQYF	TGTGCCAGCAGTGTGATGAGTTCTGGGCAGTACTTC
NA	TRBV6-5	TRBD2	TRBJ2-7	CASSYSTSQTLYEQYF	TGTGCCAGCAGTTACTCGACTAGCCAAACGCTCTACGAGCAGTACTTC
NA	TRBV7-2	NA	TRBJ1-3	CASSRGLRGSGNTIYF	TGTGCCAGCAGCAGAGGTTTGAGGGGTTCTGGAAACACCATATATTTT
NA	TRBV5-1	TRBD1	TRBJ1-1	CASSPDARGRISEAFF	TGCGCCAGCAGCCCAGACGCCAGGGGGCGAATATCTGAAGCTTTCTTT
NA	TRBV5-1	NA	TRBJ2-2	CASSRTDNTGELFF	TGCGCCAGCAGCCGGACCGACAACACCGGGGAGCTGTTTTTT
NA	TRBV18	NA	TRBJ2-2	CASSPGNTGELFF	TGTGCCAGCTCACCCGGGAACACCGGGGAGCTGTTTTTT
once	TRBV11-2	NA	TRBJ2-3	CASSVRQSTDTQYF	TGTGCCAGCAGCGTTCGACAGAGCACAGATACGCAGTATTTT
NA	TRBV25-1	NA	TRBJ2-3	CASTNQGADTQYF	TGTGCCAGCACCAACCAGGGAGCGGATACGCAGTATTTT
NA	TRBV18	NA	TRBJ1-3	CASSTAQVSGNTIYF	TGTGCCAGCTCAACCGCACAGGTCTCTGGAAACACCATATATTTT
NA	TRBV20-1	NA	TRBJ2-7	CSAARGYEQYF	TGCAGTGCTGCCCGAGGGTACGAGCAGTACTTC
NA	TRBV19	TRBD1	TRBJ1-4	CASSIARDRPNEKLFF	TGTGCCAGTAGTATAGCCCGGGACAGGCCTAATGAAAAACTGTTTTTT
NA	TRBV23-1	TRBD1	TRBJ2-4	CASSPQGGQGSIQYF	TGCGCCAGCAGCCCTCAGGGGGGACAGGGGAGCATTCAGTACTTC
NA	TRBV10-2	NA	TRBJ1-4	CASSELPGTNEKLFF	TGCGCCAGCAGTGAGTTGCCAGGGACTAATGAAAAACTGTTTTTT